Below, 9 T cell receptor beta chains from the same sample are listed, as sequenced in a study of PD-L1 blockade in urothelial cancer (dated by TCRdb to the late 2010s). The receptor library was made with the immunoSEQ multiplex PCR assay. What TCRdb holds here is the immuneACCESS table cut down to in-frame rearrangements. Part of the clones is not present; checked against another copy, under half of the missing clones reflect an unresolved V gene, and the others are unexplained. The sample profile shows about 15,000 clones; roughly 87% of them were found once. 5.5% to 7% of the sample belongs to the ten largest clones. The sequencing here drew on PBMCs, taken around atezolizumab (anti-PD-L1) treatment. The origin of the receptors is a man in his fifties with urothelial cancer.

The V gene is TRBV5-6, the J gene TRBJ1-1; 8 nucleotides align to TRBD1. CDR1 and CDR2 (germline): SGHDT, YYEEEE. Trimming at V came to 0 bases and at J to 1 base, leaving 2 bases not matched to a gene. The CDR3 extends over 15 amino acids. CDR3 in amino acids: CASSLVRGPNTEAFF. For the CDR3, the DNA is TGTGCCAGCAGCTTGGTCAGGGGGCCGAACACTGAAGCTTTCTTT.

The chain carries TRBV5-6 and TRBJ2-2; 7 bases map to TRBD1. Looked up from germline, CDR1 is SGHDT and CDR2 is YYEEEE. This CDR3 has 15 residues. The junction had 5 bases not matched to a gene; V was cut back by 4 bases and J by 2 bases. DNA of the CDR3: TGTGCCAGCAGCGTAGACAGGGCAAACACCGGGGAGCTGTTTTTT. This codes for CASSVDRANTGELFF.

This chain joins TRBV9 and TRBJ2-1, with TRBD1 matching over 10 bases. The CDR3 length is 16 residues. Unmatched junction bases numbered 9, after V lost 0 bases and J lost 9 bases. Germline CDR1 SGDLS, CDR2 YYNGEE. Written as DNA, the CDR3 is TGTGCCAGCAGCGTAGCTTTCGGGACAGGGGAGAGTGAGCAGTTCTTC. Translated: CASSVAFGTGESEQFF.

The chain recombines TRBV6-1 with TRBJ2-5; unclear D gene. Trimming stripped 4 bases from V and 7 bases from J, with 13 bases between. Looked up from germline, CDR1 is MNHNS and CDR2 is SASEGT. The length of the CDR3 is 13 residues. The CDR3 here is CASSVPAIPTQYF. The CDR3 region has the DNA TGTGCCAGCAGTGTACCTGCTATCCCGACCCAGTACTTC.

The J gene is TRBJ1-6, the V gene TRBV5-1, with 7 bases that match TRBD1. Germline lookup yields CDR1 SGHRS and CDR2 YFSETQ. The CDR3 has 16 residues. V was clipped by 3 bases and J by 7 bases; unmatched bases: 10. As DNA, the CDR3 is TGCGCCAGCAGCTGGGAACCGACAGGGTTGAATTCACCCCTCCACTTT. This codes for CASSWEPTGLNSPLHF.

The rearrangement uses TRBV19 and TRBJ2-2; tentative D call: TRBD1 (6 bases). The germline V gene encodes CDR1 LNHDA and CDR2 SQIVND (reference sequence). The CDR3 runs 13 residues. The ends were cut back, 5 bases at V and 7 bases at J, with 11 bases in the middle. The CDR3 nucleotides read TGTGCCAGTAGTGGTTTAGGGGGCGGGGAGCTGTTTTTT. Its protein is CASSGLGGGELFF.

In DNA, the CDR3 is TGTGCCAGCAGGGGGGACAGGGGGTTTAGCTCCTATAATTCACCCCTCCACTTT. Translation gives CASRGDRGFSSYNSPLHF. The rearrangement uses TRBV28 and TRBJ1-6, with TRBD1 identical over 11 bases. V was pared by 6 bases and J by 0 bases, with 7 bases of the junction left unmatched. The CDR3 totals 18 residues. Per the germline V gene, CDR1 is MDHEN and CDR2 is SYDVKM.

The V and J genes are TRBV18 and TRBJ2-7; TRBD1 matches at 7 bases. CDR3 length equals 14 residues. Germline V gene lookup returns CDR1 KGHSH and CDR2 LQKENI. Germline trimming cut 4 bases from V and 0 bases from J; bases unmatched to any gene: 3. The CDR3: CASSLGQNSYEQYF. In nucleotides, the CDR3 is TGTGCCAGCTCACTGGGACAGAACTCCTACGAGCAGTACTTC.

The chain joins TRBV28 to TRBJ1-4, with 10 nucleotides matching TRBD1. This CDR3 is 13 amino acids long. Trimming at V came to 9 bases and at J to 6 bases, leaving 4 bases not matched to a gene. Looked up from germline, CDR1 is MDHEN and CDR2 is SYDVKM. The CDR3 DNA is TGTGCCAGAAAGGGACAGGGGTATGAAAAACTGTTTTTT. Translation gives CARKGQGYEKLFF.